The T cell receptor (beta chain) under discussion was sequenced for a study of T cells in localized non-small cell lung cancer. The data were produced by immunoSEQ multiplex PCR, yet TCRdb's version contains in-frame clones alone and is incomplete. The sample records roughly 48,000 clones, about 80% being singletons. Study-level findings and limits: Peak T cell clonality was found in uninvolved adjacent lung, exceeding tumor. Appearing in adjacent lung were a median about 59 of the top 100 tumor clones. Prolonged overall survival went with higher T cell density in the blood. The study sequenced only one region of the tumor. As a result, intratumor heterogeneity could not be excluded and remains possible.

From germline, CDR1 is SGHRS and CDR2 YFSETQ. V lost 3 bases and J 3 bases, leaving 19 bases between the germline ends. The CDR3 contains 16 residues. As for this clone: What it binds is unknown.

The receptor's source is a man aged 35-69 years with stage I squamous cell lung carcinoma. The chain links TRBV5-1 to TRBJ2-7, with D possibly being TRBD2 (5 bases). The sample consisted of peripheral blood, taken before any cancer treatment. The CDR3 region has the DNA TGCGCCAGCAGCTCGAGCGGCCCGGCGCGTGTCTACGAGCAGTACTTC. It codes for CASSSSGPARVYEQYF. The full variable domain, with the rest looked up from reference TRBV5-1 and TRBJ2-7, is KAGVTQTPRYLIKTRGQQVTLSCSPISGHRSVSWYQQTPGQGLQFLFEYFSETQRNKGNFPGRFSGRQFSNSRSEMNVSTLELGDSALYLCASSSSGPARVYEQYFGPGTRLTVT.